The 30 T cell receptor beta chains below come from one sample, sequenced in a study of T cell repertoires in cytomegalovirus infection. Each CDR3 protein is one row after TCRdb ran MiXCR on the reads. In the table there are around 180,000 distinct CDR3 sequences, 28% of which are singletons. The specimen was PBMCs. The receptors were sampled from a human donor in good health (CMV status not recorded). Some clones in this sample may be carry-over from other donors' samples.

This clonotype was observed a few times. This chain joins TRBV29-1 and TRBJ2-1; TRBD2 agrees at 12 bases. With 6 bases clipped from V and 4 bases from J, the junction kept 10 bases outside the gene matches. This CDR3 has 16 residues. Germline CDR1 and CDR2: SQVTM and ANQGSEA. The CDR3: CSVRTASGGGYNEQFF. In nucleotides, the CDR3 is TGCAGCGTAAGGACGGCTAGCGGGGGGGGGTACAATGAGCAGTTCTTC.

This clonotype was recorded many times. The chain is built from TRBV7-2 and TRBJ1-4, with D perhaps TRBD1 (5 bases). Trimming cost V 6 bases and J 4 bases, with 12 bases left between them. The CDR3 is 14 residues long. The V gene's germline CDR1 is SGHTA and CDR2 FQGNSA. CDR3 sequence reads: CASRPGTLNEKLFF. In DNA, the CDR3 is TGTGCCAGCAGGCCCGGGACCCTTAATGAAAAACTGTTTTTT.

The chain employs TRBV20-1 and TRBJ2-3, with D maybe TRBD1 (6 bases). The V and J ends lost 2 bases and 4 bases respectively, with 13 bases between them. The CDR3 runs to 14 residues. CDR1 and CDR2 (germline): DFQATT, SNEGSKA (reference sequence). This CDR3 reads CSARLEQGPDTQYF. The CDR3 DNA is TGCAGTGCTAGATTGGAACAGGGACCAGATACGCAGTATTTT.

This chain uses TRBV6-2 or TRBV6-3 with TRBJ1-5, with a possible D match to TRBD1 (5 bases). CDR1 and CDR2 from the germline V gene are MNHEY and SVGEGT. V was pared by 4 bases and J by 1 base, with 17 bases between. The CDR3 consists of 17 residues. The CDR3 DNA follows: TGTGCCAGCAGTTCGGGGGAGGGGCCTTTAAGCAATCAGCCCCAGCATTTT. Its translation is CASSSGEGPLSNQPQHF.

The chain links TRBV11-2 to TRBJ2-5; 9 nucleotides line up with TRBD1. The J segment lost 4 bases and the V segment lost 3 bases, leaving 3 bases of the junction unmatched. Germline assignment: CDR1 SGHAT and CDR2 FQNNGV. This CDR3 has 14 amino acids. This CDR3 reads CASSFLDRGETQYF. The CDR3 DNA sequence: TGTGCCAGCAGCTTTCTGGACAGGGGAGAGACCCAGTACTTC.

This clonotype has a count of ten or more. The rearrangement links TRBV7-2 to TRBJ2-2; D is possibly TRBD2 (5 bases). Germline assignment: CDR1 SGHTA and CDR2 FQGNSA. This CDR3 spans 13 amino acids. V lost 0 bases to trimming and J lost 6 bases, with 5 bases between them. The CDR3 loop reads CASSLAGAGELFF. Written as DNA, the CDR3 is TGTGCCAGCAGCTTAGCCGGGGCCGGGGAGCTGTTTTTT.

The chain couples TRBV6-2 or TRBV6-3 to TRBJ1-2; maybe TRBD1 (6 bases). The germline V and J ends were trimmed by 2 bases and 8 bases, with 12 bases remaining between them. This CDR3 is built from 13 residues. CDR1 MNHEY and CDR2 SVGEGT come from the germline V gene. The CDR3 spells CASSYTGQRGYTF. In DNA, the CDR3 is TGTGCCAGCAGTTACACCGGACAGAGAGGCTACACCTTC.

This clonotype occurred a few times. J is TRBJ1-6 and V is TRBV5-8; D call uncertain. This CDR3 has 15 amino acids. Trimming left V 5 bases short and J 6 bases short, with 15 bases between. Germline-derived CDR1 and CDR2 are SGHTS and YDEGEE. CDR3 sequence reads: CASRILGKGNSPLHF. The CDR3 nucleotides are TGTGCCAGCAGAATCCTGGGGAAGGGTAATTCACCCCTCCACTTT.

This clonotype was seen more than once but under ten times. This chain connects TRBV6-1 to TRBJ1-1; 8 bases are shared with TRBD1. Germline CDR1 and CDR2: MNHNS and SASEGT. V trimming: 8 bases; J trimming: 1 base; junction bases outside the gene matches: 6. This CDR3 has 14 residues. CDR3 region: CASQTGATNTEAFF. DNA of the CDR3: TGTGCCAGCCAGACAGGGGCTACGAACACTGAAGCTTTCTTT.

The chain has TRBV5-6 and TRBJ1-1, with D possibly matching TRBD1 (5 bases). Germline CDR1 reads SGHDT; CDR2 reads YYEEEE. The CDR3 is 17 residues long. Trimming took off 1 base at V and 2 bases at J, with 18 bases between the two ends. Here the CDR3 reads CASSLRGMERTNTEAFF. CDR3 in DNA: TGTGCCAGCAGCTTGAGGGGTATGGAGCGTACAAACACTGAAGCTTTCTTT. Based on the CDR3 plus reference TRBV5-6 and TRBJ1-1, the full variable domain is DAGVTQSPTHLIKTRGQQVTLRCSPKSGHDTVSWYQQALGQGPQFIFQYYEEEERQRGNFPDRFSGHQFPNYSSELNVNALLLGDSALYLCASSLRGMERTNTEAFFGQGTRLTVV.

The rearrangement joins TRBV7-9 to TRBJ2-7; possible D gene TRBD1, 6 bases. Germline CDR1 SEHNR, CDR2 FQNEAQ (reference sequence). Trimming removed 5 bases from V and 0 bases from J, with 11 bases in between. There are 14 residues in the CDR3. CDR3 in amino acids: CASSPQTGSYEQYF. The CDR3 nucleotides are TGTGCCAGCAGCCCACAGACAGGCTCCTACGAGCAGTACTTC.

This clonotype has at least ten counts. The chain employs TRBV7-2 and TRBJ1-1, with TRBD1 as a possible D gene (5 bases). Per the germline V gene, CDR1 is SGHTA and CDR2 is FQGNSA. Deletions cut 2 bases from V and 0 bases from J, with 7 bases between. This CDR3 spans 14 amino acids. CDR3 loop: CASSLRQLNTEAFF. The DNA of the CDR3 is TGTGCCAGCAGCTTAAGACAGTTGAACACTGAAGCTTTCTTT.

The chain employs TRBV12-5 and TRBJ1-5; D gene unclear. V was trimmed by 4 bases and J by 3 bases, leaving 13 bases between them. The length of the CDR3 is 15 residues. Germline assignment: CDR1 LGHNT and CDR2 FRNRAP. This CDR3 reads CASGSPDTDNQPQHF. CDR3 coding DNA: TGTGCTAGTGGTTCCCCCGACACCGACAATCAGCCCCAGCATTTT.

This clonotype was detected a few times. The genes are TRBV29-1 and TRBJ2-7; weak D call: TRBD1 (6 bases). In germline, CDR1 is SQVTM, CDR2 ANQGSEA. The CDR3 is made up of 14 amino acids. V lost 8 bases and J 3 bases, leaving 20 bases between the germline ends. The chain's CDR3 is CSSCGGDKNYEQYF. CDR3 sequence (DNA): TGCAGCTCCTGTGGGGGCGACAAAAACTACGAGCAGTACTTC.

This clonotype has just a few counts. The gene calls are TRBV29-1 and TRBJ2-7, with no clear D. CDR3 size: 10 residues. Trimming took 6 bases from V and 3 from J, leaving 6 bases between them. Germline V gene sequence: CDR1 SQVTM, CDR2 ANQGSEA. The CDR3 coding sequence is TGCAGCGTGGACGTCTACGAGCAGTACTTC. Protein product: CSVDVYEQYF.

This clonotype was detected a few times. The chain joins TRBV7-8 to TRBJ2-5; unclear D gene. This CDR3 is 14 amino acids long. Trimming took 2 bases from V and 4 from J, leaving 11 bases between them. Germline CDR1 SGHVS, CDR2 FQNEAQ. The CDR3 DNA sequence: TGTGCCAGCAGCTTATATGAAGGCGGAGAGACCCAGTACTTC. Its translation: CASSLYEGGETQYF. Variable domain in full (rest from reference TRBV7-8 and TRBJ2-5): GAGVSQSPRYKVAKRGQDVALRCDPISGHVSLFWYQQALGQGPEFLTYFQNEAQLDKSGLPSDRFFAERPEGSVSTLKIQRTQQEDSAVYLCASSLYEGGETQYFGPGTRLLVL.

This clonotype showed up just a few times. V usage is TRBV6-1 and J usage is TRBJ2-6; 7 nucleotides match TRBD1. The germline CDR1 and CDR2 sequences are MNHNS and SASEGT. This CDR3 region has 13 residues. Trimming took 2 bases from V and 16 from J; bases not matched to a gene: 8. The CDR3 loop is CASSENSDRELTF. CDR3 coding DNA: TGTGCCAGCAGTGAAAATAGTGACAGGGAACTGACTTTC.

This clonotype was found once. A junction boundary mismatches the germline segment, possibly from a read error. The rearrangement uses TRBV7-9 and TRBJ1-5; D remains ambiguous. The CDR3 extends over 16 amino acids. Germline values: CDR1 SEHNR, CDR2 FQNEAQ (reference sequence). The CDR3 bases are TGTGCCAGCAGCTTAATGACACCCTCAGAGGGTCAGCACCAGCATTTT. Translation: CASSLMTPSEGQHQHF.

The chain employs TRBV6-2 or TRBV6-3 and TRBJ1-6; D unresolved. This CDR3 contains 11 residues. The V gene lost 11 bases and the J gene lost 10 bases, with 12 bases spanning the gap. Germline CDR1 and CDR2: MNHEY and SVGEGT. The CDR3 spells CAAGRGSPLHF. Here the CDR3 DNA reads TGTGCCGCTGGACGAGGGTCACCCCTCCACTTT.

V gene TRBV12-3 or TRBV12-4 combines with J gene TRBJ1-2; no clear D gene. Trimming took 4 bases from V and 7 from J, leaving 16 bases between them. The CDR3 totals 14 residues. The CDR3 spells CASSSGAPTFGYTF. CDR3 bases: TGTGCCAGCAGTTCGGGCGCTCCAACCTTTGGCTACACCTTC.

The CDR3: CASSAQDRGTVGTEAFF. The DNA for the CDR3 is TGTGCCAGCAGTGCCCAGGACAGGGGCACGGTGGGCACTGAAGCTTTCTTT. This chain links TRBV25-1 with TRBJ1-1; 9 bases match TRBD1. This CDR3 is built from 17 residues. The J segment lost 4 bases and the V segment lost 4 bases, leaving 13 bases of the junction unmatched. Germline V gene lookup returns CDR1 MGHDK and CDR2 SYGVNS.

This clonotype was observed a few times. V gene TRBV4-3 combines with J gene TRBJ1-5; D is perhaps TRBD1 (6 bases). Germline V gene lookup returns CDR1 LGHNA and CDR2 YSLEER. The CDR3 totals 15 residues. V shed 0 bases and J shed 9 bases, with 15 bases lying between them. The CDR3 sequence: CASSQDGGARGPQHF. The CDR3 DNA follows: TGCGCCAGCAGCCAAGATGGAGGGGCCAGGGGGCCCCAGCATTTT.

V and J are TRBV6-6 and TRBJ1-6, with a weak D call TRBD1 (6 bases). CDR1 MNHNY and CDR2 SVGAGI come from the germline V gene (reference sequence). The CDR3 consists of 14 residues. V was clipped by 4 bases and J by 7 bases, with 11 bases between them. Written as DNA, the CDR3 is TGTGCCAGCAGTTTCGGACAGAGAAATTCACCCCTCCACTTT. Its protein is CASSFGQRNSPLHF.

V usage is TRBV7-8 and J usage is TRBJ2-1, with a weak D call TRBD1 (8 bases). The germline V gene encodes CDR1 SGHVS and CDR2 FQNEAQ. Trimming stripped 5 bases from V and 7 bases from J, with 24 bases between. This CDR3 has 17 amino acids. CDR3 coding DNA: TGTGCCAGCAGCACAGGGGGGGCGGGGACTCTGCGGAATGAGCAGTTCTTC. It yields the protein CASSTGGAGTLRNEQFF.

This clonotype was found a few times. The V call is TRBV7-9, the J call TRBJ1-1; no clear D gene. V was clipped by 0 bases and J by 2 bases, with 10 bases between them. This CDR3 has 15 residues. Per germline, CDR1 SEHNR and CDR2 FQNEAQ (reference sequence). The CDR3 DNA is TGTGCCAGCAGCTTAGCGAGCAGGATAAACACTGAAGCTTTCTTT. This sequence encodes CASSLASRINTEAFF.

The chain recombines TRBV28 with TRBJ2-5, with 7 bases identical to TRBD1. V lost 2 bases to trimming and J lost 1 base; unmatched junction nucleotides: 16. The CDR3 runs to 19 residues. Per the germline V gene, CDR1 is MDHEN and CDR2 is SYDVKM. CDR3 bases: TGTGCCAGCAGTTTAAAGACGGGACAGTACGCAAATCGCCAAGAGACCCAGTACTTC. Translated, it gives CASSLKTGQYANRQETQYF.

V and J are TRBV5-1 and TRBJ2-1; D call uncertain. CDR3 length: 12 residues. Germline loops: CDR1 SGHRS, CDR2 YFSETQ. The V end was cut by 2 bases, the J end by 5 bases, with 5 bases between. CDR3 coding DNA: TGCGCCAGCAGCTTAGGGCACAATGAGCAGTTCTTC. Translated: CASSLGHNEQFF.

This chain uses TRBV4-1 with TRBJ2-2; no clear D. This CDR3 is built from 15 residues. Germline assignment: CDR1 MGHRA and CDR2 YSYEKL. Trimming shortened V by 4 bases and J by 4 bases, and 13 bases separated the two germline ends. Written as DNA, the CDR3 is TGCGCCAGCAGCCCACCTCGGCTGAGCACCGGGGAGCTGTTTTTT. It is translated as CASSPPRLSTGELFF.

There are a few counts of this clonotype. The rearrangement links TRBV27 to TRBJ2-4; TRBD1 matches 7 bases. Unmatched junction bases numbered 5, after V lost 0 bases and J lost 0 bases. The CDR3 sequence is 17 residues long. CDR1 and CDR2 from the germline V gene are MNHEY and SMNVEV (reference sequence). The CDR3 protein is CASSLSGQGVAKNIQYF. The CDR3 bases are TGTGCCAGCAGTTTATCCGGGCAGGGGGTAGCCAAAAACATTCAGTACTTC.

This chain uses TRBV7-2 with TRBJ2-7; a weak D match, TRBD1 (5 bases). Trimming removed 1 base at V and 6 bases at J, with 13 bases between. Per the germline V gene, CDR1 is SGHTA and CDR2 is FQGNSA. The CDR3 sequence is 14 residues long. The CDR3 reads CASSLGGEIGEQYF. The DNA for the CDR3 is TGTGCCAGCAGCTTAGGGGGCGAGATCGGCGAGCAGTACTTC.